This record looks at one T cell receptor (beta chain) sequence and its context. The sample comes from a study of blood T cell repertoires in COVID-19. This CDR3 region has 14 residues. The V segment lost 5 bases and the J segment 1 base; nucleotides outside the gene matches: 2. Looked up from germline, CDR1 is SGHTA and CDR2 is FQGNSA. Repertoires were generated with immunoSEQ multiplex PCR, while TCRdb's copy carries only in-frame clones and drops some. The sample contains 150,000 to 200,000 clones, under 90% of which appear only once. The chain combines TRBV7-2 with TRBJ1-1, with 9 positions matching TRBD1. Material for sequencing was peripheral blood. This sequence originates from a man aged 35 to 55 with acute or convalescent COVID-19. CDR3 loop: CASSEDRGNTEAFF. The DNA of the CDR3 is TGTGCCAGCAGCGAGGACAGGGGGAACACTGAAGCTTTCTTT.